This T cell receptor (beta chain) emerged from a study of neoadjuvant anti-PD-1 for oral cavity cancer. The V gene's germline CDR1 is MNHNS and CDR2 SASEGT. The CDR3 sequence is 15 residues long. The V and J ends lost 5 bases and 0 bases, in that order; junction bases with no gene match: 3. Time point in this sample: after neoadjuvant nivolumab, at surgical resection. Here immunoSEQ multiplex PCR was the method, and the copy in TCRdb shows in-frame clones only, minus some. The repertoire holds over 60,000 clones, with roughly nine tenths as singletons. The rearrangement links TRBV6-1 to TRBJ1-4, with 7 bases lining up with TRBD1. This TCR came from a person between 40 and 80 years old with oral cavity squamous cell carcinoma. Specimen: PBMCs, collected after nivolumab (anti-PD-1) treatment. The DNA for the CDR3 is TGTGCCAGCAGTATACAGGGGACAACTAATGAAAAACTGTTTTTT. Protein: CASSIQGTTNEKLFF.